This T cell receptor (beta chain) stems from a study of cytomegalovirus exposure and HLA in healthy donors. Study-level results: A likely sequencing artifact accounted for one observed cluster of highly shared sequence variants.

Both 60 Vbeta primers and 13 Jbeta primers went into the PCR. Generated by immunoSEQ multiplex PCR, the TCRdb table keeps only in-frame clones and is missing some. The table shows fewer than 140,000 clones, with about two thirds occurring only once. Germline values: CDR1 SGHRS, CDR2 YFSETQ. The CDR3 extends over 15 amino acids. With 4 bases clipped from V and 3 bases from J, the junction kept 7 bases outside the gene matches. Points on this clone: Its antigen is currently unknown.

The TCR was taken from a boy aged 5-17 years in good health and CMV-seronegative. Specimen: PBMCs. V usage is TRBV5-1 and J usage is TRBJ2-3; TRBD2 aligns across 8 bases. The CDR3 nucleotides read TGCGCCAGCAGCGAAGGGACTAGTGTTACAGATACGCAGTATTTT. Translation: CASSEGTSVTDTQYF.